These 26 T cell receptor beta chains were sequenced from one sample in a study of OX40 agonist ivuxolimab in advanced cancers. TCRdb's copy holds only in-frame clones and misses some; the assay was immunoSEQ multiplex PCR. The profile covers under 90,000 clones, with around 83% appearing a single time and roughly 2.2% taken by the ten largest. The sample was CD4+ or CD8+ T cells sorted from blood, taken in a trial of the OX40 agonist ivuxolimab. The receptors shown here come from an adult with an advanced solid tumor such as melanoma, head and neck, liver or kidney cancer.

The CDR3, as DNA: TGTGCCAGCAGCTTCCTAGCGGGGGGGCCGAGGGAGCAGTTCTTC. Translation: CASSFLAGGPREQFF. V is TRBV7-2 and J is TRBJ2-1, with 12 bases fitting TRBD2. CDR3 length equals 15 residues. The V gene's germline CDR1 is SGHTA and CDR2 FQGNSA. The trim removed 3 bases at V and 10 bases at J, leaving 7 bases unmatched.

V gene TRBV5-5 combines with J gene TRBJ2-1; 9 bases are a match to TRBD2. The CDR3 covers 17 residues. Germline CDR1 and CDR2: SGHKS and YYEKEE (reference sequence). V was clipped by 0 bases and J by 12 bases; unmatched bases: 16. CDR3 amino acids: CASSLVVRLAVRGGQFF. The CDR3 bases are TGTGCCAGCAGCTTGGTAGTAAGACTAGCGGTCCGGGGTGGGCAGTTCTTC. Complete variable domain (other parts from reference TRBV5-5 and TRBJ2-1): DAGVTQSPTHLIKTRGQQVTLRCSPISGHKSVSWYQQVLGQGPQFIFQYYEKEERGRGNFPDRFSARQFPNYSSELNVNALLLGDSALYLCASSLVVRLAVRGGQFFGPGTRLTVL.

The CDR3 loop reads CASSYESQASGNTIYF. In DNA, the CDR3 is TGTGCCAGCAGTTACGAGAGTCAGGCCTCTGGAAACACCATATATTTT. The rearrangement joins TRBV6-5 to TRBJ1-3; D uncertain. Germline loops: CDR1 MNHEY, CDR2 SVGAGI. The CDR3 is 16 residues long. V lost 2 bases and J 0 bases, leaving 11 bases between the germline ends.

The rearrangement joins TRBV6-6 to TRBJ1-2; D may be TRBD1 (5 bases). The length of the CDR3 is 13 residues. Trimming pared 5 bases from V and 4 bases from J, leaving 11 bases between. In germline, CDR1 is MNHNY, CDR2 SVGAGI (reference sequence). The CDR3 reads CASSKSQGYGYTF. The CDR3 DNA reads TGTGCCAGCAGTAAATCCCAGGGCTATGGCTACACCTTC.

The genes are TRBV2 and TRBJ2-7; D may be TRBD2 (5 bases). Germline V gives CDR1 SNHLY, CDR2 FYNNEI. The V end was cut by 3 bases, the J end by 3 bases, with 12 bases between. The CDR3 covers 14 residues. The CDR3: CASSDTAAGYEQYF. CDR3 DNA: TGTGCCAGCAGTGATACGGCGGCGGGCTACGAGCAGTACTTC.

Only a few counts were recorded for this clone. The chain employs TRBV19 and TRBJ1-5; 7 nucleotides agree with TRBD1. The CDR3 runs 16 residues. CDR1 is LNHDA and CDR2 is SQIVND in the germline V gene (reference sequence). V lost 5 bases to trimming and J lost 1 base; unmatched junction nucleotides: 8. CDR3 bases: TGTGCCAGTAGTGCACGACAGGGCCGAAGCAATCAGCCCCAGCATTTT. Its protein product is CASSARQGRSNQPQHF.

The chain recombines TRBV19 with TRBJ2-7; maybe TRBD2 (5 bases). Germline values: CDR1 LNHDA, CDR2 SQIVND (reference sequence). V shed 3 bases and J shed 2 bases, with 8 bases lying between them. The CDR3 is 13 residues long. The CDR3 region is CASSMAGTYEQYF. DNA for the CDR3: TGTGCCAGTAGTATGGCCGGGACCTACGAGCAGTACTTC.

The J gene is TRBJ2-7, the V gene TRBV7-9, with D maybe TRBD1 (6 bases). The CDR3 is 15 amino acids. Germline V gene lookup returns CDR1 SEHNR and CDR2 FQNEAQ (reference sequence). V gave up 4 bases and J gave up 4 bases, with 17 bases separating them. This CDR3 reads CASSYPVTGEYEQYF. The CDR3, as DNA: TGTGCCAGCAGCTACCCGGTGACAGGTGAATACGAGCAGTACTTC.

The chain employs TRBV6-5 and TRBJ2-7, with D perhaps TRBD2 (6 bases). The CDR3 totals 13 residues. Per the germline V gene, CDR1 is MNHEY and CDR2 is SVGAGI. Trimming took 6 bases from V and 3 from J, leaving 12 bases between them. CDR3 residues: CASSSGLYYEQYF. In nucleotides, the CDR3 is TGTGCCAGCAGCTCGGGACTGTACTACGAGCAGTACTTC.

The rearrangement links TRBV2 to TRBJ2-5; D remains ambiguous. V lost 4 bases and J 5 bases, leaving 5 bases between the germline ends. CDR1 and CDR2 from the germline V gene are SNHLY and FYNNEI. The CDR3 is 11 amino acids. DNA of the CDR3: TGTGCCAGCAGTGTGGGGGAGACCCAGTACTTC. Translating it yields CASSVGETQYF. The whole variable domain, filled in from reference TRBV2 and TRBJ2-5, reads EPEVTQTPSHQVTQMGQEVILRCVPISNHLYFYWYRQILGQKVEFLVSFYNNEISEKSEIFDDQFSVERPDGSNFTLKIRSTKLEDSAMYFCASSVGETQYFGPGTRLLVL.

This sequence joins TRBV6-1 and TRBJ1-5, with 7 bases that match TRBD1. CDR3 length: 15 amino acids. With V trimmed by 8 bases and J by 2 bases, 9 bases remained unmatched. Germline V gene sequence: CDR1 MNHNS, CDR2 SASEGT. CDR3 bases: TGTGCCAGCCATTCAAGGGGGCTTGGCAATCAGCCCCAGCATTTT. Translating it yields CASHSRGLGNQPQHF.

The chain couples TRBV7-9 to TRBJ2-5; D not resolved. Germline loops: CDR1 SEHNR, CDR2 FQNEAQ (reference sequence). CDR3 length: 14 residues. Trimming took off 1 base at V and 4 bases at J, with 10 bases between the two ends. DNA of the CDR3: TGTGCCAGCAGCTTAGAGTTCGGGCGAGAGACCCAGTACTTC. Translated: CASSLEFGRETQYF.

This rearrangement joins TRBV5-4 to TRBJ2-1; 10 bases map to TRBD1. With 4 bases clipped from V and 8 bases from J, the junction kept 3 bases outside the gene matches. The CDR3 covers 13 residues. Per germline, CDR1 SGHNT and CDR2 YYREEE (reference sequence). The CDR3 sequence is CASSKGTGDEQFF. The DNA of the CDR3 is TGTGCCAGCAGCAAAGGGACAGGGGATGAGCAGTTCTTC.

V is TRBV19 and J is TRBJ1-5, with 8 bases aligning to TRBD1. Germline V gene lookup returns CDR1 LNHDA and CDR2 SQIVND (reference sequence). The CDR3 is 16 amino acids. After removal of 4 bases from V and 4 bases from J, the junction contained 9 bases not matched to a gene. The CDR3 loop reads CASSTHQGATNQPQHF. CDR3 sequence (DNA): TGTGCCAGTAGTACACACCAGGGGGCGACGAATCAGCCCCAGCATTTT.

The V and J genes are TRBV7-3 and TRBJ2-7; D remains unclear. Germline-derived CDR1 and CDR2 are SGHTA and FQGTGA. The V end was cut by 2 bases, the J end by 3 bases, with 8 bases between. The CDR3 runs 13 residues. CDR3 sequence (DNA): TGTGCCAGCAGCTTAGAGGTGGGCTACGAGCAGTACTTC. Its translation: CASSLEVGYEQYF. Combining the CDR3 with reference TRBV7-3 and TRBJ2-7 gives the whole variable domain GAGVSQTPSNKVTEKGKYVELRCDPISGHTALYWYRQSLGQGPEFLIYFQGTGAADDSGLPNDRFFAVRPEGSVSTLKIQRTERGDSAVYLCASSLEVGYEQYFGPGTRLTVT.

The V call is TRBV10-1, the J call TRBJ2-1; 10 bases align to TRBD2. The CDR3 sequence is 15 residues long. Germline V gene sequence: CDR1 WNHNN, CDR2 SYGVQD (reference sequence). The junction had 2 bases not matched to a gene; V was cut back by 6 bases and J by 0 bases. The CDR3 bases are TGCGCCAGCAGCCCTAGCGGGAGCTCCTACAATGAGCAGTTCTTC. This sequence encodes CASSPSGSSYNEQFF.

The genes are TRBV6-6 and TRBJ2-3; TRBD1 might be the D (5 bases). Trimming removed 2 bases at V and 8 bases at J, with 14 bases between. Germline-derived CDR1 and CDR2 are MNHNY and SVGAGI (reference sequence). The CDR3 runs 14 residues. CDR3 sequence: CASSYGHPSGTQYF. Written as DNA, the CDR3 is TGTGCCAGCAGTTACGGACACCCTTCGGGTACGCAGTATTTT.

The chain couples TRBV7-9 to TRBJ1-5; D is possibly TRBD1 (6 bases). The ends were cut back, 1 base at V and 4 bases at J, with 8 bases in the middle. Germline V gene lookup returns CDR1 SEHNR and CDR2 FQNEAQ (reference sequence). The CDR3 spans 14 residues. The CDR3 spells CASSLGQANQPQHF. CDR3 DNA: TGTGCCAGCAGCTTAGGACAGGCGAATCAGCCCCAGCATTTT.

The chain uses TRBV6-1 and TRBJ1-5; D unresolved. Germline-derived CDR1 and CDR2 are MNHNS and SASEGT. V lost 4 bases to trimming and J lost 7 bases, with 11 bases between them. This CDR3 spans 13 amino acids. The CDR3, as DNA: TGTGCCAGCAGTGGATACTCGGACCAGCCCCAGCATTTT. Protein: CASSGYSDQPQHF.

This clone has only one observation. The V call is TRBV5-4, the J call TRBJ1-6; D not resolved. Germline lookup yields CDR1 SGHNT and CDR2 YYREEE (reference sequence). V dropped 6 bases and J dropped 1 base, with 14 bases sitting between them. This CDR3 has 16 amino acids. In DNA form, the CDR3 reads TGTGCCAGCACCCCGGACCGCAGATCCTATAATTCACCCCTCCACTTT. It translates to CASTPDRRSYNSPLHF.

The V gene is TRBV29-1, the J gene TRBJ1-5, with a tentative D call TRBD1 (5 bases). V gave up 4 bases and J gave up 0 bases, with 7 bases separating them. Germline CDR1 is SQVTM and CDR2 is ANQGSEA. The CDR3 has 13 residues. CDR3 sequence reads: CSVGTGSNQPQHF. The CDR3 DNA sequence: TGCAGCGTTGGAACAGGTAGCAATCAGCCCCAGCATTTT.

The sample holds one count of this clone. The chain couples TRBV7-6 to TRBJ2-7, with 7 nucleotides matching TRBD2. This CDR3 region has 15 residues. Trimming took 1 base from V and 5 from J; bases not matched to a gene: 8. The germline CDR1 and CDR2 sequences are SGHVS and FNYEAQ. This CDR3 reads CASSLEGGAANEQYF. The CDR3 nucleotides read TGTGCCAGCAGCTTAGAGGGAGGGGCCGCCAACGAGCAGTACTTC.

The chain links TRBV10-3 to TRBJ2-7, with 8 bases lining up with TRBD1. The CDR3 is 14 residues long. J was trimmed by 5 bases and V by 9 bases; bases with no gene match: 12. The germline V gene encodes CDR1 ENHRY and CDR2 SYGVKD. The CDR3 region has the DNA TGTGCCATACTCCGGGACAGGAGTGGGCACGAGCAGTACTTC. Protein: CAILRDRSGHEQYF.

The V gene is TRBV10-3, the J gene TRBJ2-2, with TRBD2 as a possible D gene (6 bases). The germline V and J ends were trimmed by 7 bases and 6 bases, with 9 bases remaining between them. The CDR3 has 12 residues. Germline assignment: CDR1 ENHRY and CDR2 SYGVKD. CDR3 protein: CAINAGPGELFF. The CDR3, as DNA: TGTGCCATCAACGCGGGACCCGGGGAGCTGTTTTTT.

The gene calls are TRBV28 and TRBJ1-6, with TRBD1 matching over 7 bases. The CDR3 sequence is 14 residues long. V gave up 11 bases and J gave up 2 bases; unmatched junction bases: 6. CDR1 MDHEN and CDR2 SYDVKM come from the germline V gene. CDR3 sequence: CASGGVPYNSPLHF. The CDR3 region has the DNA TGTGCCTCAGGGGGGGTCCCCTATAATTCACCCCTCCACTTT.

This sequence joins TRBV4-1 and TRBJ1-5; D perhaps matches TRBD1 (5 bases). There are 15 residues in the CDR3. The V and J ends lost 0 bases and 10 bases respectively, with 16 bases between them. Germline V gene data show CDR1 as MGHRA and CDR2 as YSYEKL. The CDR3 region has the DNA TGCGCCAGCAGCCAAGAAGAGGGCCGGGGGATTCCCCAGCATTTT. Protein: CASSQEEGRGIPQHF.